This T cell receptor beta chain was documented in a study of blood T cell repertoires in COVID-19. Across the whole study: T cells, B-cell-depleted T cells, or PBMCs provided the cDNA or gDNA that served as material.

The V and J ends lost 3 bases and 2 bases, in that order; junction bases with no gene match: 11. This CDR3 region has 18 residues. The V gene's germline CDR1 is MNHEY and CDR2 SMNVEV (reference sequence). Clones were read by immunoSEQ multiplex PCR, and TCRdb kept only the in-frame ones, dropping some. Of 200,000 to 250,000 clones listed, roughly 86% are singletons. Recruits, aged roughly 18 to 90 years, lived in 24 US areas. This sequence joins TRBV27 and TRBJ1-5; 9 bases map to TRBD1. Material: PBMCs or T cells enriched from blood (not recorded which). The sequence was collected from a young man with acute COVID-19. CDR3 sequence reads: CASSLSGTGLLGNQPQHF. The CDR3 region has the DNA TGTGCCAGCAGTTTGTCCGGGACAGGGCTTTTGGGCAATCAGCCCCAGCATTTT.